These T cell receptor beta chains were read from a single sample in a study of type 1 regulatory T cells. Each CDR3 protein gets one entry after TCRdb re-called the reads with MiXCR. The sample records tens of thousands of distinct CDR3 sequences, less than 65% being singletons. Their antigen targets remain unknown. The source material was cultured non-Tr1 T cells, either the whole culture or a sorted T cell fraction (not recorded which). The receptors originated from a human donor in good health. CDR3s include the opening cysteine and the closing phenylalanine or tryptophan. A D gene is named only where the DNA matches it firmly. The size of a clone is reported for some rows only, either as once, few or many, or as a class for expanded clones.

clone_size j_call v_call d_call cdr3_nt cdr3_aa
- TRBJ1-2 TRBV5-1 TRBD1 TGCGCCAGCAGCTCCCAAGGGACAGACGGCTACACCTTC CASSSQGTDGYTF
- TRBJ2-2 TRBV5-1 - TGCGCCAGCAGCTTGTGGGGGCCGAACACCGGGGAGCTGTTTTTT CASSLWGPNTGELFF
- TRBJ1-4 TRBV11-2 - TGTGCCAGCAGCTTGAGTGAAAAACTGTTTTTT CASSLSEKLFF
many TRBJ2-6 TRBV20-1 - TGCAGTGCCGGAATATTGGGCAGGGCAGCTGGGGCCAACGTCCTGACTTTC CSAGILGRAAGANVLTF
- TRBJ2-2 TRBV4-1 - TGCGCCAGCAGCCAAGTTAGAGTTTCCGGGGAGCTGTTTTTT CASSQVRVSGELFF
few TRBJ2-7 TRBV6-2/TRBV6-3 TRBD2 TGTGCCAGCAGGACTAGCGCTTCCTACGAGCAGTACTTC CASRTSASYEQYF
- TRBJ2-1 TRBV6-5 - TGTGCCAACAAGGTAGCGGATAAATACAATGAGCAGTTCTTC CANKVADKYNEQFF
- TRBJ2-5 TRBV12-3/TRBV12-4 TRBD1 TGTGCCAGTTCGGACAGGGGAGAGACCCAGTACTTC CASSDRGETQYF
- TRBJ2-3 TRBV5-1 - TGCGCCAGCAGCTTGACGGGGATTGAGGCAGATACGCAGTATTTT CASSLTGIEADTQYF
- TRBJ2-3 TRBV20-1 TRBD2 TGCAGTGCTAGAGAACAACTAGCGGGAGCAGATACGCAGTATTTT CSAREQLAGADTQYF